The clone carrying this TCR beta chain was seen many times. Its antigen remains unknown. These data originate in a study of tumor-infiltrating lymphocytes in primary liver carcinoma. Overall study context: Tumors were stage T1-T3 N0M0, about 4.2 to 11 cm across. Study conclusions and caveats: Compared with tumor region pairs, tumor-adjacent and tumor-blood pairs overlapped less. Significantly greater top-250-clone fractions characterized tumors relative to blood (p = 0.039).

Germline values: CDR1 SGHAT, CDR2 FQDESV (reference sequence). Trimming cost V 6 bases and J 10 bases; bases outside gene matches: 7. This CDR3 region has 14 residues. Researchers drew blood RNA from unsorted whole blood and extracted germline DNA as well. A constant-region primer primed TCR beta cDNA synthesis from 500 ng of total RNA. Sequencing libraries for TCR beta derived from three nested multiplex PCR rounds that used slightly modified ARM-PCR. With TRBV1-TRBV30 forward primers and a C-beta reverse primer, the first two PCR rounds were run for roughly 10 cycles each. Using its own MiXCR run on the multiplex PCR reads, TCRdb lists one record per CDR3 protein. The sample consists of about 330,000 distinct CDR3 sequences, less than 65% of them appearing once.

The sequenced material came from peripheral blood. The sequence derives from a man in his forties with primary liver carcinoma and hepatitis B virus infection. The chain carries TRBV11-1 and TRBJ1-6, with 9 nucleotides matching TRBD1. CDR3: CASSSGTGLSPLHF. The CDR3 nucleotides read TGTGCCAGCAGTTCCGGGACAGGGCTATCACCCCTCCACTTT.